This TCR beta chain originates from a study of vaccination effects on CD4 cells after COVID-19. The V segment lost 6 bases and the J segment 1 base; nucleotides outside the gene matches: 3. Per the germline V gene, CDR1 is SNHLY and CDR2 is FYNNEI. This CDR3 comprises 15 residues. With respect to this clone: The target antigen is unknown.

The data were produced by immunoSEQ multiplex PCR, yet TCRdb's version contains in-frame clones alone and is incomplete. The sample contains tens of thousands of clones, 70% to 85% of which appear only once. CD4+ T cells were isolated after around 9 days of culture. Participants were given two doses of BNT162b2 or mRNA-1273 vaccine. The authors replaced half the medium with IL-2 medium on days 3 and 7. The J gene is TRBJ2-2, the V gene TRBV2, with 9 bases aligning to TRBD1. This clonotype was sampled from a human donor who received a COVID-19 vaccine. The sequences come from CD4+ T cells from PBMCs cultured without peptide, collected after COVID-19 vaccination. In DNA form, the CDR3 reads TGTGCCAGCAGCTGGGACAGGGAGAACACCGGGGAGCTGTTTTTT. Protein sequence: CASSWDRENTGELFF.